Listed here are 4 T cell receptor beta chains from one sample, sequenced in a study of spatial heterogeneity in lung cancer (dated 2019 in TCRdb). Receptors were amplified or captured by 5' RACE. Sequenced using a NextSeq 500. TCRdb handled the public reads itself, with Q25 trimming in fastp and clone calling in MiXCR, and kept productive beta chains. All rows with the same CDR3 protein become a single entry with the most common DNA and genes. The sample contains 10,000 to 11,000 distinct CDR3 sequences, 6.3% of them found a single time. The leading ten clones occupy 25% to 35% of the sample. The time point label here, explained by the study, means: sample taken at primary tumor resection. TCR sequencing used whole RNA extracted from tumor and nontumor lung tissue, or from cryopreserved PBMC samples, without cell sorting. Sequenced material: PBMCs, taken at surgery. These receptors came from a male donor with early-stage non-small cell lung cancer.

Comments on this clonotype: This beta chain appears as a stray read in a library generated for alpha chains; its size is not informative. J is TRBJ2-1 and V is TRBV20-1; no clear D gene. The length of the CDR3 is 13 residues. V was cut by 3 bases and J by 3 bases, with 9 bases left in between. Germline V CDR1 and CDR2: DFQATT, SNEGSKA (reference sequence). The CDR3 DNA follows: TGCAGTGCTAGGTACAGAGTCTACAATGAGCAGTTCTTC. It encodes CSARYRVYNEQFF.

This clonotype has ten or more counts. The library was prepared for alpha chains; this beta chain is a stray read, so its frequency means little. The chain recombines TRBV6-5 with TRBJ2-5, with 13 positions matching TRBD2. CDR1 MNHEY and CDR2 SVGAGI come from the germline V gene. Trimming cost V 2 bases and J 1 base; bases outside gene matches: 4. This CDR3 has 17 residues. In DNA form, the CDR3 reads TGTGCCAGCAGTTACGGGGGGACTAGCGGGGTCCAAGAGACCCAGTACTTC. Translated: CASSYGGTSGVQETQYF.

This clonotype was seen a few times. This beta chain appears as a stray read in a library generated for alpha chains; its size is not informative. The chain uses TRBV16 and TRBJ2-1; TRBD1 might be the D (7 bases). The V end was cut by 3 bases, the J end by 7 bases, with 16 bases between. This CDR3 contains 15 residues. CDR1 is KGHSY and CDR2 is FQNENV in the germline V gene. The DNA for the CDR3 is TGTGCCAGCAGCCACACAGGGGAGGTCACGAATGAGCAGTTCTTC. Protein sequence: CASSHTGEVTNEQFF.

Ten or more counts support this clonotype. Its ends do not fully match the called genes, so a read error is possible. This beta chain came through as a stray read in a library set up for alpha chains, and its size says little. The CDR3 DNA is TGTGCCAGCGGTTTGATGGGCTTTAGTAATTCACCCCTCCACTTT. It is translated as CASGLMGFSNSPLHF. The chain joins TRBV27 to TRBJ1-6; D uncertain. The germline V gene has CDR1 MNHEY and CDR2 SMNVEV (reference sequence). The CDR3 has 15 residues.